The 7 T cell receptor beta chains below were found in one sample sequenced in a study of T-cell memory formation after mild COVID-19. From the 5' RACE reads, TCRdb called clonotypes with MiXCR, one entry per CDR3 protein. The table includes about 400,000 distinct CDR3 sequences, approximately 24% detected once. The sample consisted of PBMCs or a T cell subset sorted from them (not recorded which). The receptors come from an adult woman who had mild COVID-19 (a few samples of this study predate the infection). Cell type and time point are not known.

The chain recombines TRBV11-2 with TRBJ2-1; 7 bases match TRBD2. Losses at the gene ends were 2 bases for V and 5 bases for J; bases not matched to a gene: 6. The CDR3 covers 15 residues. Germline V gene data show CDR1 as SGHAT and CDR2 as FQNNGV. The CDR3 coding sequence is TGTGCCAGCAGCTTATTAGGCGGGAGCCACAATGAGCAGTTCTTC. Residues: CASSLLGGSHNEQFF.

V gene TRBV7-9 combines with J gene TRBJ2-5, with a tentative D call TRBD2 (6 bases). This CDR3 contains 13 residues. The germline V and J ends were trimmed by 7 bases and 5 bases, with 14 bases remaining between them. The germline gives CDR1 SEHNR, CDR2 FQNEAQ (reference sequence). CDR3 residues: CASIPGVQETQYF. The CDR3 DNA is TGTGCCAGCATACCGGGGGTTCAGGAGACCCAGTACTTC.

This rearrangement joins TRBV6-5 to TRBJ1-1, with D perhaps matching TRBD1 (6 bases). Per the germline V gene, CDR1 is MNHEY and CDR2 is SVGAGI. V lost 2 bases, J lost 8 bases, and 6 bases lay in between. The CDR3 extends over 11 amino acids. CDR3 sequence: CASSYQGEAFF. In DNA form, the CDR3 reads TGTGCCAGCAGTTACCAGGGGGAAGCTTTCTTT.

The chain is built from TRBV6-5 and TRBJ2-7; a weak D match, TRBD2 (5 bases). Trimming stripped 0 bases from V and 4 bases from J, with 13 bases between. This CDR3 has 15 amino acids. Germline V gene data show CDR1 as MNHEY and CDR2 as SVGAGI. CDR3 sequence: CASSYSVSAVYEQYF. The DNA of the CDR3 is TGTGCCAGCAGTTACTCGGTCTCAGCGGTATACGAGCAGTACTTC.

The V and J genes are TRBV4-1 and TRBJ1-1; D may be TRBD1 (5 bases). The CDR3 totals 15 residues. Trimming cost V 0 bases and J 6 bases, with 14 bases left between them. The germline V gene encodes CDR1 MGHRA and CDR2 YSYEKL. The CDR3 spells CASSQDRQGAPEAFF. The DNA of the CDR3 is TGCGCCAGCAGCCAAGACAGGCAGGGAGCCCCTGAAGCTTTCTTT.

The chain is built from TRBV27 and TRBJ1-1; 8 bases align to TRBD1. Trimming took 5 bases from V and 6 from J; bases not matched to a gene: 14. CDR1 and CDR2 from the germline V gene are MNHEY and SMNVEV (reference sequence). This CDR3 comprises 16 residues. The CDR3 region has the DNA TGTGCCAGCAGTCCCACAGGGGGTAGGAGGGGCTCTGAAGCTTTCTTT. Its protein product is CASSPTGGRRGSEAFF.

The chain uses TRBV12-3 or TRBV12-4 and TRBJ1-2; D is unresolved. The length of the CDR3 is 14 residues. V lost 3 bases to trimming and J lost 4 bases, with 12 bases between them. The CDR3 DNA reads TGTGCCAGCAGTTTCAGCGGAGGTGGCTATGGCTACACCTTC. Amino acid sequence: CASSFSGGGYGYTF.